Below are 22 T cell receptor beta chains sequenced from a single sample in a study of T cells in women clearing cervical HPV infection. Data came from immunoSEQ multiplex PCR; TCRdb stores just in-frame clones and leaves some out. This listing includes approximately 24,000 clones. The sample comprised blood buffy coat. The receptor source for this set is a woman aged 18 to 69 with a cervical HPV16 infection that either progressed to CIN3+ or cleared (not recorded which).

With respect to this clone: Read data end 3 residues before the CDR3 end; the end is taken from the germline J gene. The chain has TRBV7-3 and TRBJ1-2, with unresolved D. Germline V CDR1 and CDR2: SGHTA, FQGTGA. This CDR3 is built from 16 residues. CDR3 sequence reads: CASSPRGGSSYNDYTF. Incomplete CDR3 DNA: TGTGCCAGCAGCCCTCGGGGAGGGAGCTCCTACAATGAC. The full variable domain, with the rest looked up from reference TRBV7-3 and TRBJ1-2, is GAGVSQTPSNKVTEKGKYVELRCDPISGHTALYWYRQSLGQGPEFLIYFQGTGAADDSGLPNDRFFAVRPEGSVSTLKIQRTERGDSAVYLCASSPRGGSSYNDYTFGSGTRLTVV.

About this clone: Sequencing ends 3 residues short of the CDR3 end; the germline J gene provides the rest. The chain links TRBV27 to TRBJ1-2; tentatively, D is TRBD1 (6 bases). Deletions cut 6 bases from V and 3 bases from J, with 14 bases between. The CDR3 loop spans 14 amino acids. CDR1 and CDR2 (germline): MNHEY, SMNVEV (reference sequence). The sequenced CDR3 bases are TGTGCCAGCAGGGGGCGCGGGACACACTATGGC. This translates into CASRGRGTHYG. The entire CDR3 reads CASRGRGTHYGYTF.

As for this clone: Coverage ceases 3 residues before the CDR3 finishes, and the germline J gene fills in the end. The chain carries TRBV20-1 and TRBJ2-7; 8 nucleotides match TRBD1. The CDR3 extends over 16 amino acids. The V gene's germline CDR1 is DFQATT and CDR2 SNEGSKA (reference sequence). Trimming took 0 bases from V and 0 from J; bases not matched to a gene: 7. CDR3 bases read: TGCAGTGCTAGAGATATCGGACAGGGCGGCTCCTACGAG. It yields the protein CSARDIGQGGSYE. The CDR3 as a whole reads CSARDIGQGGSYEQYF.

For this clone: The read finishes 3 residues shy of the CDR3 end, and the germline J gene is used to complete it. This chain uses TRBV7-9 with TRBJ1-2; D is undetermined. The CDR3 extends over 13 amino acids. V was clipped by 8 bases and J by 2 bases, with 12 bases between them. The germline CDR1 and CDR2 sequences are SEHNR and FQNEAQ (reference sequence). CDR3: CASALTENYGYTF. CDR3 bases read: TGTGCCAGCGCCCTCACTGAAAACTATGGC.

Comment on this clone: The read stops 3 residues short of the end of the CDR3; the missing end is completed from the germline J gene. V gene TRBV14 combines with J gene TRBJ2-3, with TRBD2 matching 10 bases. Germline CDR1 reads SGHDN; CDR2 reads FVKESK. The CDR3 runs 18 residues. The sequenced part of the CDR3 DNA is TGTGCCAGCAGCCAAGTTACTAGCGGGGCCCTATTCCAAGAGACG. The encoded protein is CASSQVTSGALFQET. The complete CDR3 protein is CASSQVTSGALFQETQYF.

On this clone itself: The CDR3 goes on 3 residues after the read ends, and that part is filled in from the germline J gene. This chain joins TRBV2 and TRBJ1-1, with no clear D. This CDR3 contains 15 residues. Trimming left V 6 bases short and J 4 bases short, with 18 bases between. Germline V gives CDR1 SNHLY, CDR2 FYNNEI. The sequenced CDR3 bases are TGTGCCAGCAGCGTGGGTTACGGGGAGGCCACTGAA. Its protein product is CASSVGYGEATE. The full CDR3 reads CASSVGYGEATEAFF.

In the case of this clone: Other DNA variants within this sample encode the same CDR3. This CDR3 reads CASSPAVGYGYTF. The sequenced CDR3 bases are TGCGCCAGCAGCCCAGCGGTAGGATATGGC. This chain uses TRBV5-1 with TRBJ1-2, with D uncertain. The read halts 3 residues ahead of the CDR3 end, with the missing end drawn from the germline J gene. Trimming removed 4 bases at V and 5 bases at J, with 12 bases between. The CDR3 sequence is 13 residues long. CDR1 SGHRS and CDR2 YFSETQ come from the germline V gene.

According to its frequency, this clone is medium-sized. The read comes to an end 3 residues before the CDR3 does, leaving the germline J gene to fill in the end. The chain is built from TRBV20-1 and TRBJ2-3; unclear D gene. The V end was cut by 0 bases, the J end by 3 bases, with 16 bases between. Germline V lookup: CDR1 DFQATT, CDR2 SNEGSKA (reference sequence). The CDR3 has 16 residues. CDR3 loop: CSARDFMTSQTDTQYF. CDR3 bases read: TGCAGTGCTAGAGATTTCATGACTTCTCAAACAGATACG.

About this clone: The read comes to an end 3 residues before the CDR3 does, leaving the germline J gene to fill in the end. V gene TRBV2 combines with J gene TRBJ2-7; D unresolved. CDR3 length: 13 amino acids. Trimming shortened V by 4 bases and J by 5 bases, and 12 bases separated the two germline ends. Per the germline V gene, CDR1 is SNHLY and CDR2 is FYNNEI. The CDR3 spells CASSVKGYDEQYF. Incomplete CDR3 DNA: TGTGCCAGCAGTGTTAAGGGTTACGACGAG.

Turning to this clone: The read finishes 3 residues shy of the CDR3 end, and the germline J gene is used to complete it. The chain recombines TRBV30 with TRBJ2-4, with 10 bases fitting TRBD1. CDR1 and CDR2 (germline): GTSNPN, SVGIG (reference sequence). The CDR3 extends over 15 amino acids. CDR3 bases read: TGTGCCTGGGGCCGGGACAGGGGCCTTCGAAATGGT. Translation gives CAWGRDRGLRNG. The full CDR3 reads CAWGRDRGLRNGQYF.

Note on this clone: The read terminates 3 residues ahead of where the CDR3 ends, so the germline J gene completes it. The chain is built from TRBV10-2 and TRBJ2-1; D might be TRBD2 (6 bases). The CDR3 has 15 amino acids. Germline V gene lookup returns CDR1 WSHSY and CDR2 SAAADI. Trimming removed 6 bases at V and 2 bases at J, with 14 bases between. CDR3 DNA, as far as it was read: TGCGCCAGCAGACCAGAGGGGACTCCCTACAATGAG. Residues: CASRPEGTPYNE. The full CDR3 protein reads CASRPEGTPYNEQFF.

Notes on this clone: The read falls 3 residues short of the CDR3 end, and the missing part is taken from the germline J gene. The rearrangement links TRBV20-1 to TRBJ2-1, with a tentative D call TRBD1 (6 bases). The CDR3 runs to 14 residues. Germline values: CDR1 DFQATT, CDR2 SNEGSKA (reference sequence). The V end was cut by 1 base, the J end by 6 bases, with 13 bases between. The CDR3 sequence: CSARGQALRNEQFF. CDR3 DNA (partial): TGCAGTGCTAGAGGACAGGCCCTCCGCAATGAG.

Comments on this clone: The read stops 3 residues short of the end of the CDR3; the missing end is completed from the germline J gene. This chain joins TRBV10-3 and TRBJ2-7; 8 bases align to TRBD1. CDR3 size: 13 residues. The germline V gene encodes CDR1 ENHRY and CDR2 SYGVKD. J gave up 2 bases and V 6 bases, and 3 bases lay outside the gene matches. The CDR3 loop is CAIRKTGAYEQYF. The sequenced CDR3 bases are TGTGCCATCAGAAAGACAGGGGCCTACGAG.

The CDR3 region is CASSLVPSSYNSPLHF. Partial CDR3 DNA: TGCGCCAGCAGCTTGGTCCCCAGCTCCTATAATTCACCC. The chain combines TRBV5-1 with TRBJ1-6, with no clear D. The CDR3 extends 3 residues past the end of the read, so its final part is completed from the germline J gene. Trimming left V 0 bases short and J 0 bases short, with 7 bases between. Germline CDR1 SGHRS, CDR2 YFSETQ. The length of the CDR3 is 16 residues.

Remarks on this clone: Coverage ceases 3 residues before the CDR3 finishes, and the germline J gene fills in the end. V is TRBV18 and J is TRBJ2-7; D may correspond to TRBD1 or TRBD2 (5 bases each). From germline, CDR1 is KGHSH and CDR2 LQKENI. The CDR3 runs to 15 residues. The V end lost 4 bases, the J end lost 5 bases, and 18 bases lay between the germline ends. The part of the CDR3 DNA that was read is TGTGCCAGCTCACACCGCGAGGGGTGGTTTAACGAG. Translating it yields CASSHREGWFNE. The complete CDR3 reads CASSHREGWFNEQYF.

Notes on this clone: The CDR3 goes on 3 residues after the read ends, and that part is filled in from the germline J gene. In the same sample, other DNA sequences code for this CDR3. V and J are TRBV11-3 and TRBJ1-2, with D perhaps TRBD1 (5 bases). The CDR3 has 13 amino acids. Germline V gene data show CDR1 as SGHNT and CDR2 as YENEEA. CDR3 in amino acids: CASSPNRQLVYTF. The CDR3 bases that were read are TGTGCCAGCAGCCCTAACAGACAGCTGGTC.

CDR3 protein: CASGAGVNQETQYF. The DNA read from the CDR3 is TGTGCCAGTGGGGCAGGGGTAAATCAAGAGACC. The V and J genes are TRBV10-3 and TRBJ2-5, with D possibly matching TRBD1 (6 bases). The sequenced fragment ends 3 residues before the CDR3 boundary, so the rest is inferred from the germline J gene. Germline loops: CDR1 ENHRY, CDR2 SYGVKD. The CDR3 consists of 14 residues. Between the trimmed V and J ends, which lost 10 bases and 2 bases, there was a span of 17 bases.

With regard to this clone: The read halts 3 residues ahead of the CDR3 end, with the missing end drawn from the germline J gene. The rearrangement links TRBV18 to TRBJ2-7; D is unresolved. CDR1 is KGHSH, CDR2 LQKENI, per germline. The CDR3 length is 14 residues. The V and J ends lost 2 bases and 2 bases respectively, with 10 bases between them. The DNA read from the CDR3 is TGTGCCAGCTCACCATACCCAAGCCCCTACGAG. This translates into CASSPYPSPYE. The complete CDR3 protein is CASSPYPSPYEQYF.

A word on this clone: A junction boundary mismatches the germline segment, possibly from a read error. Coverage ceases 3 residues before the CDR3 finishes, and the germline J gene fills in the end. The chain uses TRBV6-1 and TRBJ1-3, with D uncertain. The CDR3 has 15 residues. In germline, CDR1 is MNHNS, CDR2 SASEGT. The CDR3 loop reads CASSEDGDSGNTIYF. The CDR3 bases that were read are TGTGCCAGCAGTGAAGACGGAGACTCTGGAAACACT.

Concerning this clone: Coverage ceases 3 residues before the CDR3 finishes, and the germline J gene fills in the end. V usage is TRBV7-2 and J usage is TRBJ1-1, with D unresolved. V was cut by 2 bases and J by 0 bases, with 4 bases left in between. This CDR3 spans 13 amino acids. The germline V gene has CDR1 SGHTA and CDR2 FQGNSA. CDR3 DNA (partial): TGTGCCAGCAGCTTAACAGTGAACACTGAA. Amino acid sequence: CASSLTVNTE. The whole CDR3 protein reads CASSLTVNTEAFF.

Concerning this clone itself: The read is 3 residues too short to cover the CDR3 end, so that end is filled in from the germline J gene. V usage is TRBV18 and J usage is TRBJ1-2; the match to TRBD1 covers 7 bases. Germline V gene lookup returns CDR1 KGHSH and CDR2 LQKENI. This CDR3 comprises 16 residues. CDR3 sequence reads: CASSHQGSREGQPYTF. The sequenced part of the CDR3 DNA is TGTGCCAGCTCCCATCAAGGGTCTAGGGAGGGACAGCCC. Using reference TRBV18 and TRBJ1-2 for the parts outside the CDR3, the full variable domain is NAGVMQNPRHLVRRRGQEARLRCSPMKGHSHVYWYRQLPEEGLKFMVYLQKENIIDESGMPKERFSAEFPKEGPSILRIQQVVRGDSAAYFCASSHQGSREGQPYTFGSGTRLTVV.

CDR3 sequence reads: CSVEERGYTF. The CDR3 DNA, read in part, is TGCAGCGTTGAAGAGCGTGGC. V and J are TRBV29-1 and TRBJ1-2; no clear D gene. The read terminates 3 residues ahead of where the CDR3 ends, so the germline J gene completes it. Germline CDR1 and CDR2: SQVTM and ANQGSEA. The CDR3 totals 10 residues. Trimming stripped 0 bases from V and 7 bases from J, with 3 bases between. The full variable domain, completed using reference TRBV29-1 and TRBJ1-2, is SAVISQKPSRDICQRGTSLTIQCQVDSQVTMMFWYRQQPGQSLTLIATANQGSEATYESGFVIDKFPISRPNLTFSTLTVSNMSPEDSSIYLCSVEERGYTFGSGTRLTVV.